This TCR beta chain was recorded in a study of sequential checkpoint blockade in melanoma. For the study at large: DNA from 95 or so pretreatment tumor samples underwent TCRβ immunosequencing.

The data were produced by immunoSEQ multiplex PCR, yet TCRdb's version contains in-frame clones alone and is incomplete. The sample carries fewer than 6,000 clones, about 30% recorded once. Regarding the study as a whole: Patients with week-13 increases in T-cell fraction and clonality benefited about 30 times more often.

The CDR3 is made up of 16 amino acids. Germline CDR1 LNHNV, CDR2 YYDKDF (reference sequence). Trimming pared 0 bases from V and 4 bases from J, leaving 13 bases between. This clone was counted between two and nine times. Its antigen is unidentified. Treatment: randomized to nivolumab then ipilimumab (arm A) or the reverse (arm B). The sample consisted of tumor tissue (inferred from file names), taken from a patient given nivolumab and ipilimumab in sequence. The J gene is TRBJ1-3, the V gene TRBV15, with D unresolved. This TCR was recovered from a human donor with melanoma. The CDR3 DNA reads TGTGCCACCAGCAGAGATAGTTTGGGTGCCGGAAACACCATATATTTT. Protein: CATSRDSLGAGNTIYF.